The 31 T cell receptor beta chains in this list originate from one sample, sequenced in a study of CD8 T cells in ankylosing spondylitis. Study-level points and caveats: Within ankylosing spondylitis blood, a TCR beta motif made up of several highly homologous variants appeared to be characteristic.

Their specific antigens are unknown. TCRdb passed the 5' RACE reads through MiXCR, listing each CDR3 protein once. Seen here are around 440,000 distinct CDR3 sequences, about 15% observed once, and the top ten hold about 0.94%. The material sequenced was blood, either unsorted or a sorted T cell fraction (not recorded which). The receptors were gathered from a male donor with ankylosing spondylitis.

This clonotype has a count of ten or more. V and J are TRBV20-1 and TRBJ1-5, with 10 positions matching TRBD1. The J segment lost 1 base and the V segment lost 3 bases, leaving 9 bases of the junction unmatched. The CDR3 is 17 amino acids. Germline V gene lookup returns CDR1 DFQATT and CDR2 SNEGSKA (reference sequence). The CDR3 protein is CSASGTGDGISNQPQHF. The DNA for the CDR3 is TGCAGTGCTAGCGGGACAGGGGATGGTATAAGCAATCAGCCCCAGCATTTT.

The table lists this clonotype with a few counts. The chain couples TRBV4-1 to TRBJ2-1, with D tentatively TRBD2 (5 bases). Germline V gene lookup returns CDR1 MGHRA and CDR2 YSYEKL. Trimming shortened V by 0 bases and J by 0 bases, and 18 bases separated the two germline ends. The CDR3 has 19 amino acids. The CDR3 protein is CASSQDEGTAKSSYNEQFF. In DNA, the CDR3 is TGCGCCAGCAGCCAAGATGAGGGAACAGCGAAGAGCTCCTACAATGAGCAGTTCTTC.

J is TRBJ2-7 and V is TRBV14, with 7 positions matching TRBD1. Trimming at V came to 1 base and at J to 4 bases, leaving 7 bases not matched to a gene. Looked up from germline, CDR1 is SGHDN and CDR2 is FVKESK. The CDR3 is 15 residues long. The CDR3 sequence is CASSQVGGLLYEQYF. CDR3 nucleotides: TGTGCCAGCAGCCAAGTAGGGGGCCTCCTTTACGAGCAGTACTTC.

V usage is TRBV29-1 and J usage is TRBJ2-5; D is perhaps TRBD1 or TRBD2 (6 bases each). Germline-derived CDR1 and CDR2 are SQVTM and ANQGSEA. The CDR3 has 12 amino acids. V was pared by 2 bases and J by 5 bases, with 9 bases between. The CDR3 here is CSVERGVETQYF. The CDR3, as DNA: TGCAGCGTTGAAAGGGGGGTCGAGACCCAGTACTTC.

This clonotype has more than one count but fewer than ten. The J gene is TRBJ1-5, the V gene TRBV6-2 or TRBV6-3, with D possibly being TRBD1 (6 bases). Per the germline V gene, CDR1 is MNHEY and CDR2 is SVGEGT. The CDR3 covers 14 residues. Trimming cost V 6 bases and J 4 bases, with 13 bases left between them. Written as DNA, the CDR3 is TGTGCCAGCAGGGGGGCCGTCCGGAATCAGCCCCAGCATTTT. It codes for CASRGAVRNQPQHF.

The chain employs TRBV12-3 or TRBV12-4 and TRBJ2-3, with 9 bases aligning to TRBD2. With V trimmed by 3 bases and J by 4 bases, 5 bases remained unmatched. There are 15 residues in the CDR3. This CDR3 is CASSLAGGLADTQYF. The DNA of the CDR3 is TGTGCCAGCAGTTTGGCGGGGGGGCTGGCAGATACGCAGTATTTT.

The chain has TRBV3-1 and TRBJ2-7; D uncertain. The V and J ends lost 2 bases and 9 bases respectively, with 14 bases between them. The CDR3 consists of 13 residues. Germline lookup yields CDR1 LGHDT and CDR2 YNNKEL (reference sequence). The CDR3 DNA follows: TGTGCCAGCAGCCAATCAAATAGCCGCGGGCAGTACTTC. Translated: CASSQSNSRGQYF.

This clonotype was observed a few times. The chain couples TRBV18 to TRBJ1-5; tentatively, D is TRBD1 (5 bases). Trimming took off 8 bases at V and 1 base at J, with 15 bases between the two ends. The CDR3 has 15 residues. Germline V CDR1 and CDR2: KGHSH, LQKENI. The DNA of the CDR3 is TGTGCCAGCCAGTCCGCAGGGCTAAGCAATCAGCCCCAGCATTTT. As protein: CASQSAGLSNQPQHF.

This clonotype occurred many times. The chain has TRBV12-3 or TRBV12-4 and TRBJ1-4; 7 nucleotides line up with TRBD1. This CDR3 is built from 14 residues. V dropped 3 bases and J dropped 13; count of bases not matched to a gene: 11. The CDR3 spells CASSLAHVRTGLFF. The CDR3 coding sequence is TGTGCCAGCAGTTTGGCCCACGTGCGGACAGGACTGTTTTTT.

Note on this clonotype: With a much larger clone just one base away, this may be a read error. The chain combines TRBV5-1 with TRBJ1-1; TRBD1 aligns across 7 bases. This CDR3 spans 15 amino acids. CDR1 SGHRS and CDR2 YFSETQ come from the germline V gene. The CDR3 spells CASSFLGTANTEAYF. For the CDR3, the DNA is TGCGCCAGCAGCTTCCTTGGGACAGCAAACACTGAAGCTTACTTT.

The V gene is TRBV28, the J gene TRBJ1-2; no reliable D call. The germline CDR1 and CDR2 sequences are MDHEN and SYDVKM. This CDR3 region has 15 residues. Trimming took 4 bases from V and 5 from J, leaving 17 bases between them. This CDR3 reads CASSSPGEGRYGYTF. CDR3 bases: TGTGCCAGCAGTTCGCCCGGGGAGGGTAGATATGGCTACACCTTC.

This clonotype has more than one count but fewer than ten. The rearrangement uses TRBV9 and TRBJ1-3; 8 nucleotides line up with TRBD1. This CDR3 comprises 18 residues. In germline, CDR1 is SGDLS, CDR2 YYNGEE. Unmatched junction bases numbered 9, after V lost 0 bases and J lost 1 base. The CDR3 nucleotides read TGTGCCAGCAGCGTAGATGGCGTGGGACAGGTTTCTGGAAACACCATATATTTT. Amino acid sequence: CASSVDGVGQVSGNTIYF.

This clonotype was counted many times. The chain combines TRBV20-1 with TRBJ1-3; the D gene is possibly TRBD1 (5 bases). V gave up 0 bases and J gave up 4 bases, with 7 bases separating them. CDR3 size: 13 residues. Germline assignment: CDR1 DFQATT and CDR2 SNEGSKA (reference sequence). CDR3 region: CSARDGGGNTIYF. CDR3 nucleotide sequence: TGCAGTGCTAGAGATGGGGGGGGAAACACCATATATTTT.

The chain links TRBV30 to TRBJ2-3; tentative D call: TRBD2 (7 bases). Looked up from germline, CDR1 is GTSNPN and CDR2 is SVGIG (reference sequence). V was shortened by 0 bases and J by 3 bases, with 10 bases between the two germline ends. This CDR3 contains 14 residues. CDR3 protein: CAWSVGGGTDTQYF. CDR3 coding DNA: TGTGCCTGGAGTGTAGGGGGAGGGACAGATACGCAGTATTTT.

The chain recombines TRBV7-3 with TRBJ2-2, with D possibly being TRBD2 (5 bases). V was pared by 2 bases and J by 6 bases, with 7 bases between. CDR3 length equals 13 residues. Germline-derived CDR1 and CDR2 are SGHTA and FQGTGA. The CDR3 coding sequence is TGTGCCAGCAGCTTATTGGGAGCCGGGGAGCTGTTTTTT. Its protein product is CASSLLGAGELFF.

Here the CDR3 DNA reads TGTGCCAGCAGCCAAGTGGACTACAATGAGCAGTTCTTC. It yields the protein CASSQVDYNEQFF. V and J are TRBV3-1 and TRBJ2-1, with D unresolved. V was cut by 1 base and J by 3 bases, with 4 bases left in between. CDR1 is LGHDT and CDR2 is YNNKEL in the germline V gene (reference sequence). CDR3 length: 13 amino acids.

V is TRBV5-8 and J is TRBJ1-5, with 7 bases aligning to TRBD1. Losses at the gene ends were 1 base for V and 4 bases for J; bases not matched to a gene: 8. Germline-derived CDR1 and CDR2 are SGHTS and YDEGEE. The CDR3 has 16 amino acids. The CDR3 loop is CASSLQGVQANQPQHF. CDR3 DNA sequence: TGTGCCAGCAGCTTGCAGGGGGTCCAGGCAAATCAGCCCCAGCATTTT.

The chain employs TRBV6-6 and TRBJ1-5, with D unresolved. Germline loops: CDR1 MNHNY, CDR2 SVGAGI (reference sequence). CDR3 size: 12 residues. V dropped 5 bases and J dropped 8 bases, with 10 bases sitting between them. CDR3 in DNA: TGTGCCAGCAGTACAGAAGGGAAGCCCCAGCATTTT. The encoded protein is CASSTEGKPQHF.

This clonotype was recorded a few times. This rearrangement joins TRBV30 to TRBJ1-5; the D gene is possibly TRBD1 (5 bases). Germline V gene data show CDR1 as GTSNPN and CDR2 as SVGIG (reference sequence). The CDR3 extends over 13 amino acids. V lost 1 base, J lost 6 bases, and 10 bases lay in between. This CDR3 reads CAWSGGEVQPQHF. As DNA, the CDR3 is TGTGCCTGGAGTGGGGGGGAAGTTCAGCCCCAGCATTTT. The complete variable domain, with remaining parts taken from reference TRBV30 and TRBJ1-5, reads SQTIHQWPATLVQPVGSPLSLECTVEGTSNPNLYWYRQAAGRGLQLLFYSVGIGQISSEVPQNLSASRPQDRQFILSSKKLLLSDSGFYLCAWSGGEVQPQHFGDGTRLSIL.

This clonotype showed up many times. V usage is TRBV5-1 and J usage is TRBJ2-1, with 13 nucleotides matching TRBD2. The CDR3 runs 16 residues. V was pared by 3 bases and J by 8 bases, with 8 bases of the junction left unmatched. Germline V gives CDR1 SGHRS, CDR2 YFSETQ. Written as DNA, the CDR3 is TGCGCCAGCAGCTCGACGACTAGCGGGGGGCGTCATGAGCAGTTCTTC. Translated: CASSSTTSGGRHEQFF.

In its sample, this clonotype was seen a few times. This may stem from a read error, because a much larger clone lies one nucleotide away. The chain combines TRBV6-6 with TRBJ1-1; D is ambiguous. V gave up 4 bases and J gave up 6 bases, with 6 bases separating them. Germline values: CDR1 MNHNY, CDR2 SVGAGI (reference sequence). The CDR3 extends over 11 amino acids. The CDR3 sequence: CASSLDAEAFF. The CDR3 region has the DNA TGTGCCAGCAGTTTGGACGCTGAAGCTTTCTTT.

Many counts were recorded for this clonotype. The V gene is TRBV20-1, the J gene TRBJ1-4; D unresolved. The V and J ends lost 2 bases and 8 bases respectively, with 6 bases between them. The CDR3 consists of 11 residues. Germline V CDR1 and CDR2: DFQATT, SNEGSKA (reference sequence). The CDR3 coding sequence is TGCAGTGCTAGATCCGGGGAAAAACTGTTTTTT. Protein product: CSARSGEKLFF.

The chain combines TRBV5-1 with TRBJ1-2, with a possible D match to TRBD1 (6 bases). The CDR3 is 14 amino acids. Germline-derived CDR1 and CDR2 are SGHRS and YFSETQ. V dropped 3 bases and J dropped 4 bases, with 13 bases sitting between them. The CDR3 sequence is CASSWETGTYGYTF. The CDR3 region has the DNA TGCGCCAGCAGCTGGGAGACAGGCACCTATGGCTACACCTTC.

This clonotype turned up a few times. This chain connects TRBV7-4 to TRBJ1-5, with no clear D. The germline V gene encodes CDR1 SGHVT and CDR2 SQSDAQ. CDR3 length equals 11 residues. The V gene lost 5 bases and the J gene lost 13 bases, with 12 bases spanning the gap. Here the CDR3 reads CASSPLSRQHF. The CDR3 nucleotides read TGTGCCAGCAGCCCACTCTCGAGACAGCATTTT.

This clonotype showed up many times. The chain uses TRBV2 and TRBJ2-5; no firm D call. Trimming stripped 4 bases from V and 4 bases from J, with 4 bases between. Germline V gene lookup returns CDR1 SNHLY and CDR2 FYNNEI. The CDR3 has 11 residues. CDR3 sequence reads: CASSVRETQYF. DNA of the CDR3: TGTGCCAGCAGTGTCCGAGAGACCCAGTACTTC.

At least ten counts were recorded for this clonotype. The genes are TRBV4-2 and TRBJ1-5; 7 bases are a match to TRBD1. The J segment lost 5 bases and the V segment lost 1 base, leaving 5 bases of the junction unmatched. This CDR3 contains 15 residues. Germline V CDR1 and CDR2: LGHNA, YNFKEQ. CDR3 in DNA: TGTGCCAGCAGCCAAGGACAGGGCGAACATCAGCCCCAGCATTTT. Protein product: CASSQGQGEHQPQHF.

The chain couples TRBV5-1 to TRBJ2-1; 9 positions match TRBD1. V trimming: 4 bases; J trimming: 8 bases; junction bases outside the gene matches: 4. CDR1 is SGHRS, CDR2 YFSETQ, per germline. The CDR3 has 13 amino acids. In DNA, the CDR3 is TGCGCCAGCAGCCGGGACAGGGCTTATGAGCAGTTCTTC. It yields the protein CASSRDRAYEQFF. The full variable domain, rest sourced from reference TRBV5-1 and TRBJ2-1, is KAGVTQTPRYLIKTRGQQVTLSCSPISGHRSVSWYQQTPGQGLQFLFEYFSETQRNKGNFPGRFSGRQFSNSRSEMNVSTLELGDSALYLCASSRDRAYEQFFGPGTRLTVL.

This clonotype has just a few counts. This chain connects TRBV5-1 to TRBJ1-6; tentatively, D is TRBD1 (6 bases). This CDR3 comprises 16 residues. The V gene's germline CDR1 is SGHRS and CDR2 YFSETQ. The V gene lost 4 bases and the J gene lost 7 bases, with 18 bases spanning the gap. The CDR3 spells CASSPGEGGKNSPLHF. Here the CDR3 DNA reads TGCGCCAGCAGCCCAGGGGAGGGGGGGAAAAATTCACCCCTCCACTTT.

This clonotype was picked up many times. This chain joins TRBV4-3 and TRBJ2-5; 11 bases agree with TRBD2. CDR1 is LGHNA and CDR2 is YSLEER in the germline V gene. This CDR3 contains 19 residues. Trimming removed 0 bases from V and 4 bases from J; junction bases left unmatched: 13. CDR3 DNA sequence: TGCGCCAGCAGCCAAGATATGGATGTAGCGGGAGGGTTCCGAGAGACCCAGTACTTC. This codes for CASSQDMDVAGGFRETQYF.

The chain carries TRBV27 and TRBJ1-1; tentatively, D is TRBD1 (6 bases). The CDR3 extends over 14 amino acids. Trimming left V 6 bases short and J 1 base short, with 12 bases between. Germline CDR1 reads MNHEY; CDR2 reads SMNVEV (reference sequence). CDR3 nucleotide sequence: TGTGCCAGCAGGAACAGGGAGGCGAACACTGAAGCTTTCTTT. Protein sequence: CASRNREANTEAFF.

This clonotype was seen a few times. This rearrangement joins TRBV20-1 to TRBJ1-2; no firm D call. Trimming took off 3 bases at V and 1 base at J, with 6 bases between the two ends. This CDR3 contains 12 residues. Germline assignment: CDR1 DFQATT and CDR2 SNEGSKA (reference sequence). The CDR3 is CSASRGNYGYTF. DNA for the CDR3: TGCAGTGCTAGCCGTGGTAACTATGGCTACACCTTC.